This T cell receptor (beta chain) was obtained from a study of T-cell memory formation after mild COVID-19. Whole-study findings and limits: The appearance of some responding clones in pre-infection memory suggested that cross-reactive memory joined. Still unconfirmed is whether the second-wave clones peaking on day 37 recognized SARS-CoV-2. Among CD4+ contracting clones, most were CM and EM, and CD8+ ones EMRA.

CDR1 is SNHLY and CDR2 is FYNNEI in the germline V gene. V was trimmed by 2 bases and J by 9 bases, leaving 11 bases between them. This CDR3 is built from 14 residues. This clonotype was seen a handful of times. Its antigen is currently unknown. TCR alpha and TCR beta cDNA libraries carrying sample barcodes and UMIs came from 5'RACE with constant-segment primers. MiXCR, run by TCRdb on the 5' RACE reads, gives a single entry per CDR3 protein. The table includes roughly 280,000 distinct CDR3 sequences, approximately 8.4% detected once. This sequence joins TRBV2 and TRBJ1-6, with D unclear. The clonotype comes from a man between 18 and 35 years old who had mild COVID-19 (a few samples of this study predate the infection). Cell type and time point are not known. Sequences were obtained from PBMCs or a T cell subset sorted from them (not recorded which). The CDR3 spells CASSEIRSGSPLHF. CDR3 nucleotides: TGTGCCAGCAGTGAAATTCGTTCGGGTTCACCCCTCCACTTT.